These 30 T cell receptor beta chains share one sample of origin, sequenced in a study of shared T cell receptors in the human thymus. The protocol was immunoSEQ multiplex PCR, while the TCRdb copy is restricted to in-frame clones and leaves out a portion. The sample includes roughly 500,000 clones, around 82% of them seen just once. A further study also used this sample, focusing on human thymus T cells.

Sequenced sample: thymocytes. These receptors were obtained from a boy younger than two with a congenital heart defect.

This chain links TRBV4-3 with TRBJ2-1, with 7 bases lining up with TRBD2. This CDR3 is 16 amino acids long. The V gene end was trimmed by 3 bases and the J gene end by 4 bases; junction bases not matched to a gene: 9. CDR1 and CDR2 (germline): LGHNA, YSLEER. CDR3 amino acids: CASSQTSGKPYNEQFF. CDR3 in DNA: TGCGCCAGCAGCCAGACGAGCGGGAAACCTTACAATGAGCAGTTCTTC.

The V gene is TRBV20-1, the J gene TRBJ2-5; D is possibly TRBD2 (5 bases). The CDR3 has 11 residues. Trimming removed 5 bases from V and 7 bases from J, with 11 bases in between. The germline V gene has CDR1 DFQATT and CDR2 SNEGSKA (reference sequence). In DNA form, the CDR3 reads TGCAGTGCTTCGAGAGGGAGGACCCAGTACTTC. Encoded protein: CSASRGRTQYF.

This sequence joins TRBV27 and TRBJ2-2; D is perhaps TRBD1 (6 bases). Germline V gene lookup returns CDR1 MNHEY and CDR2 SMNVEV (reference sequence). The CDR3 spans 16 residues. The germline V and J ends were trimmed by 6 bases and 3 bases, with 17 bases remaining between them. The CDR3 sequence is CASSPHLEGDTGELFF. For the CDR3, the DNA is TGTGCCAGCAGCCCTCATCTTGAGGGGGACACCGGGGAGCTGTTTTTT.

The V call is TRBV27, the J call TRBJ2-3; the D gene is possibly TRBD1 (6 bases). The CDR3 has 13 residues. Germline V gene data show CDR1 as MNHEY and CDR2 as SMNVEV (reference sequence). The V and J ends lost 5 bases and 2 bases respectively, with 8 bases between them. CDR3 region: CASSGGPTDTQYF. DNA of the CDR3: TGTGCCAGCAGTGGGGGCCCCACAGATACGCAGTATTTT.

The V gene is TRBV19, the J gene TRBJ1-4; 9 nucleotides line up with TRBD1. Trimming removed 7 bases from V and 5 bases from J; junction bases left unmatched: 14. Looked up from germline, CDR1 is LNHDA and CDR2 is SQIVND (reference sequence). The CDR3 runs 17 residues. The CDR3 here is CASTKWGQGGPNEKLFF. CDR3 sequence (DNA): TGTGCCAGTACCAAATGGGGACAGGGAGGACCCAATGAAAAACTGTTTTTT. Filled out from reference TRBV19 and TRBJ1-4, the complete variable domain reads DGGITQSPKYLFRKEGQNVTLSCEQNLNHDAMYWYRQDPGQGLRLIYYSQIVNDFQKGDIAEGYSVSREKKESFPLTVTSAQKNPTAFYLCASTKWGQGGPNEKLFFGSGTQLSVL.

This rearrangement joins TRBV5-4 to TRBJ1-1; 9 nucleotides align to TRBD1. Germline CDR1 is SGHNT and CDR2 is YYREEE (reference sequence). Losses at the gene ends were 2 bases for V and 0 bases for J; bases not matched to a gene: 5. The CDR3 length is 16 residues. For the CDR3, the DNA is TGTGCCAGCAGCTTTTGGGACAGGGCCATGAACACTGAAGCTTTCTTT. Amino acid sequence: CASSFWDRAMNTEAFF. Supplemented by reference TRBV5-4 and TRBJ1-1, the full variable domain reads ETGVTQSPTHLIKTRGQQVTLRCSSQSGHNTVSWYQQALGQGPQFIFQYYREEENGRGNFPPRFSGLQFPNYSSELNVNALELDDSALYLCASSFWDRAMNTEAFFGQGTRLTVV.

J is TRBJ2-7 and V is TRBV21-1; whether TRBD1, the table's D call, matches the DNA was not checked. TRBV21-1 is given as a pseudogene. The CDR3 spans 15 residues. The CDR3 is CASSKPTGDIYEQYF. As DNA, the CDR3 is TGTGCCAGCAGCAAACCGACAGGGGACATCTACGAGCAGTACTTC.

This chain's CDR3 is CASSKDRVSTEAFF. The CDR3 region has the DNA TGTGCCAGCAGTAAGGACAGGGTTAGCACTGAAGCTTTCTTT. The rearrangement joins TRBV6-5 to TRBJ1-1; TRBD1 agrees at 8 bases. This CDR3 contains 14 residues. With 5 bases clipped from V and 4 bases from J, the junction kept 6 bases outside the gene matches. The germline CDR1 and CDR2 sequences are MNHEY and SVGAGI.

The rearrangement uses TRBV19 and TRBJ2-3; 7 bases agree with TRBD1. Germline loops: CDR1 LNHDA, CDR2 SQIVND (reference sequence). This CDR3 is 13 amino acids long. V was pared by 4 bases and J by 5 bases, with 3 bases of the junction left unmatched. The DNA for the CDR3 is TGTGCCAGTAGTAGGCGACAGGGAGATACGCAGTATTTT. This sequence encodes CASSRRQGDTQYF.

The gene calls are TRBV9 and TRBJ1-1; maybe TRBD1 (5 bases). V was clipped by 1 base and J by 3 bases, with 19 bases between them. CDR1 and CDR2 (germline): SGDLS, YYNGEE. The CDR3 covers 17 residues. DNA of the CDR3: TGTGCCAGCAGCGTAAGACTGGGACTGCCCAACGACACTGAAGCTTTCTTT. Translating it yields CASSVRLGLPNDTEAFF.

This clone has just one count. The chain joins TRBV7-9 to TRBJ2-3; 8 positions agree with TRBD2. V lost 1 base, J lost 5 bases, and 11 bases stayed unmatched. Germline CDR1 reads SEHNR; CDR2 reads FQNEAQ (reference sequence). The CDR3 consists of 17 residues. The CDR3 protein is CASSLGWSGGPGDTQYF. The CDR3 DNA sequence: TGTGCCAGCAGCTTAGGATGGTCGGGAGGGCCTGGAGATACGCAGTATTTT.

The V and J genes are TRBV29-1 and TRBJ2-3, with D perhaps TRBD1 (6 bases). This CDR3 has 11 amino acids. Trimming cost V 8 bases and J 1 base, with 7 bases left between them. Germline V CDR1 and CDR2: SQVTM, ANQGSEA. CDR3 nucleotides: TGCAGCCCAGGGGGCACAGATACGCAGTATTTT. Its translation: CSPGGTDTQYF.

The table lists this clone with a count of one. The rearrangement links TRBV15 to TRBJ2-1; TRBD2 matches 12 bases. V was pared by 5 bases and J by 4 bases, with 6 bases of the junction left unmatched. CDR3 length: 16 amino acids. Germline values: CDR1 LNHNV, CDR2 YYDKDF (reference sequence). The CDR3 sequence: CATSLRLAGDYNEQFF. CDR3 sequence (DNA): TGTGCCACCAGCCTCCGACTAGCGGGAGATTACAATGAGCAGTTCTTC.

J is TRBJ2-7 and V is TRBV28; 8 nucleotides align to TRBD1. V shed 6 bases and J 3 bases; nucleotides not matched to a gene: 10. The germline gives CDR1 MDHEN, CDR2 SYDVKM. CDR3 size: 15 residues. CDR3 region: CASSQRTGQGYEQYF. The CDR3 nucleotides read TGTGCCAGCAGCCAACGGACAGGGCAGGGCTACGAGCAGTACTTC.

V is TRBV15 and J is TRBJ2-1; D is possibly TRBD2 (6 bases). The germline V and J ends were trimmed by 1 base and 7 bases, with 26 bases remaining between them. The CDR3 loop spans 19 amino acids. CDR1 is LNHNV, CDR2 YYDKDF, per germline (reference sequence). CDR3 amino acids: CATSRAPNHRGSPGNEQFF. The DNA of the CDR3 is TGTGCCACCAGCAGAGCCCCAAACCATCGGGGGTCCCCTGGGAATGAGCAGTTCTTC.

The rearrangement links TRBV27 to TRBJ1-3; no clear D gene. Looked up from germline, CDR1 is MNHEY and CDR2 is SMNVEV (reference sequence). Trimming stripped 5 bases from V and 0 bases from J, with 11 bases between. The CDR3 consists of 15 residues. CDR3 amino acids: CASSPGSFSGNTIYF. For the CDR3, the DNA is TGTGCCAGCAGTCCGGGGTCTTTCTCTGGAAACACCATATATTTT.

This clone was seen once. J is TRBJ2-6 and V is TRBV5-1, with TRBD1 as a possible D gene (6 bases). The V and J ends lost 5 bases and 2 bases respectively, with 8 bases between them. The V gene's germline CDR1 is SGHRS and CDR2 YFSETQ. This CDR3 comprises 14 residues. The CDR3 bases are TGCGCCAGCAGTGACAGGACTGGGGCCAACGTCCTGACTTTC. This codes for CASSDRTGANVLTF. The full variable domain, completed using reference TRBV5-1 and TRBJ2-6, is KAGVTQTPRYLIKTRGQQVTLSCSPISGHRSVSWYQQTPGQGLQFLFEYFSETQRNKGNFPGRFSGRQFSNSRSEMNVSTLELGDSALYLCASSDRTGANVLTFGAGSRLTVL.

The chain has TRBV29-1 and TRBJ2-1; tentative D call: TRBD1 (6 bases). The CDR3 is made up of 12 amino acids. The germline V and J ends were trimmed by 3 bases and 8 bases, with 11 bases remaining between them. Germline V gives CDR1 SQVTM, CDR2 ANQGSEA. The DNA of the CDR3 is TGCAGCGTTGACCTCAGGGGAGATGAGCAGTTCTTC. It translates to CSVDLRGDEQFF.

The rearrangement joins TRBV10-1 to TRBJ2-1; 7 bases align to TRBD2. V dropped 5 bases and J dropped 2; count of bases not matched to a gene: 15. This CDR3 is built from 18 residues. CDR1 WNHNN and CDR2 SYGVQD come from the germline V gene (reference sequence). For the CDR3, the DNA is TGCGCCAGCAGTCTCAATCCGACTAGCCCCATTACCTACAATGAGCAGTTCTTC. This translates into CASSLNPTSPITYNEQFF.

The rearrangement uses TRBV4-2 and TRBJ2-1, with 13 bases that match TRBD2. V trimming: 0 bases; J trimming: 7 bases; junction bases outside the gene matches: 6. Germline V gene data show CDR1 as LGHNA and CDR2 as YNFKEQ. The CDR3 is 17 residues long. CDR3 protein: CASSQDRRTSGSNEQFF. CDR3 DNA sequence: TGTGCCAGCAGCCAAGATCGCCGGACTAGCGGGAGTAATGAGCAGTTCTTC.

This clone came up once. The chain couples TRBV25-1 to TRBJ1-3; 10 bases fit TRBD1. The CDR3 extends over 14 amino acids. Germline V lookup: CDR1 MGHDK, CDR2 SYGVNS. V gave up 7 bases and J gave up 4 bases; unmatched junction bases: 4. CDR3 sequence reads: CASIGTGVGNTIYF. The DNA of the CDR3 is TGTGCCAGCATCGGGACAGGGGTGGGAAACACCATATATTTT.

This clone was observed a handful of times. This chain uses TRBV30 with TRBJ1-1; 7 bases agree with TRBD1. The germline V gene encodes CDR1 GTSNPN and CDR2 SVGIG (reference sequence). The ends lost 4 bases at V and 11 bases at J; junction bases unmatched: 19. There are 15 residues in the CDR3. In nucleotides, the CDR3 is TGTGCCTGGATAAACCGGGGACAGAATAAAGGAAAGGCTTTCTTT. This translates into CAWINRGQNKGKAFF.

In DNA form, the CDR3 reads TGTGCCAGCAGCTTAGGGGCAGGGGTGGGCTATGGCTACACCTTC. It specifies CASSLGAGVGYGYTF. The rearrangement links TRBV7-6 to TRBJ1-2; D is possibly TRBD1 (6 bases). This CDR3 is 15 amino acids long. Per germline, CDR1 SGHVS and CDR2 FNYEAQ. V was cut by 1 base and J by 4 bases, with 13 bases left in between.

Details on this clone: Sequence at one end of the junction differs from germline and may be a read error. The chain recombines TRBV27 with TRBJ1-5; 8 bases fit TRBD1. The CDR3 consists of 21 residues. Germline assignment: CDR1 MNHEY and CDR2 SMNVEV (reference sequence). The CDR3 region is CASSFLPPKDRVKGSSQPQHF. CDR3 coding DNA: TGTGCCAGCAGTTTCCTGCCCCCAAAGGACAGGGTGAAAGGGAGCAGTCAGCCCCAGCATTTT.

This rearrangement joins TRBV7-8 to TRBJ1-4, with TRBD1 identical over 8 bases. The length of the CDR3 is 17 residues. V dropped 5 bases and J dropped 1; count of bases not matched to a gene: 9. CDR1 SGHVS and CDR2 FQNEAQ come from the germline V gene. The CDR3 bases are TGTGCCAGCAGCCAGTCAGGGGGCCGAATAACTAATGAAAAACTGTTTTTT. Translated, it gives CASSQSGGRITNEKLFF.

The chain carries TRBV7-8 and TRBJ2-4, with TRBD2 as a possible D gene (5 bases). Germline V gene lookup returns CDR1 SGHVS and CDR2 FQNEAQ. The CDR3 extends over 15 amino acids. V was clipped by 5 bases and J by 1 base, with 12 bases between them. CDR3 region: CASSPYGEAKNIQYF. CDR3 in DNA: TGTGCCAGCAGCCCGTACGGGGAGGCCAAAAACATTCAGTACTTC.

V is TRBV13 and J is TRBJ2-7; TRBD1 matches 8 bases. V shed 0 bases, J shed 0 bases, and the junction held 1 base outside the gene matches. The CDR3 contains 15 residues. The germline V gene encodes CDR1 PRHDT and CDR2 FYEKMQ (reference sequence). The CDR3 nucleotides read TGTGCCAGCAGCTTAGGGACAGGGGCCTCCTACGAGCAGTACTTC. The encoded protein is CASSLGTGASYEQYF.

The V gene is TRBV5-6, the J gene TRBJ2-7, with 8 bases aligning to TRBD2. The junction had 16 bases not matched to a gene; V was cut back by 5 bases and J by 6 bases. This CDR3 spans 16 amino acids. Germline V lookup: CDR1 SGHDT, CDR2 YYEEEE. The CDR3 coding sequence is TGTGCCAGCAGATTCCGCCCGGGACTAGTGAGAGCCGAGCAGTACTTC. It yields the protein CASRFRPGLVRAEQYF. Filled out from reference TRBV5-6 and TRBJ2-7, the complete variable domain reads DAGVTQSPTHLIKTRGQQVTLRCSPKSGHDTVSWYQQALGQGPQFIFQYYEEEERQRGNFPDRFSGHQFPNYSSELNVNALLLGDSALYLCASRFRPGLVRAEQYFGPGTRLTVT.

The V and J genes are TRBV7-2 and TRBJ2-7, with TRBD1 matching 10 bases. The CDR3 length is 17 residues. J was trimmed by 5 bases and V by 5 bases; bases with no gene match: 15. Germline CDR1 reads SGHTA; CDR2 reads FQGNSA. The CDR3 DNA reads TGTGCCAGCAGCCCACAACGTGCCGGGACAGGGGTTGACGAGCAGTACTTC. Encoded protein: CASSPQRAGTGVDEQYF.

The CDR3 DNA reads as TGCGCCAGCAGCTTGGCTTTGCGATACGAGCAGTACTTC. It is translated as CASSLALRYEQYF. The chain employs TRBV5-1 and TRBJ2-7; D gene unclear. CDR1 and CDR2 from the germline V gene are SGHRS and YFSETQ. This CDR3 comprises 13 residues. Trimming removed 0 bases at V and 4 bases at J, with 8 bases between.